Following are 5 T cell receptor beta chains from one sample sequenced in a study of technical replicates of blood from a handful of donors. Sequencing used immunoSEQ multiplex PCR; TCRdb keeps in-frame clones, though not all of them. The table has approximately 76,000 clones, 97% seen once. The specimen was T cells isolated from PBMCs. The source of these receptors is a human donor in good health.

The chain has TRBV9 and TRBJ2-7; D gene uncertain. CDR1 and CDR2 (germline): SGDLS, YYNGEE. Trimming removed 4 bases from V and 2 bases from J, with 16 bases in between. There are 15 residues in the CDR3. The CDR3 bases are TGTGCCAGCAGCCTTGGTCCAGGAACGCCCTACGAGCAGTACTTC. Protein sequence: CASSLGPGTPYEQYF.

The chain uses TRBV29-1 and TRBJ1-2; 7 bases are a match to TRBD1. V lost 3 bases, J lost 6 bases, and 4 bases stayed unmatched. Per germline, CDR1 SQVTM and CDR2 ANQGSEA. CDR3 length: 12 amino acids. CDR3 sequence reads: CSVEATGNGYTF. The CDR3 region has the DNA TGCAGCGTTGAGGCGACAGGGAATGGCTACACCTTC.

The chain employs TRBV5-8 and TRBJ1-1; D unclear. V shed 6 bases and J shed 3 bases, with 12 bases lying between them. This CDR3 comprises 13 residues. Germline-derived CDR1 and CDR2 are SGHTS and YDEGEE. As DNA, the CDR3 is TGTGCCAGCATCAGACGGACTTACACTGAAGCTTTCTTT. Translated, it gives CASIRRTYTEAFF.

This chain joins TRBV29-1 and TRBJ2-3, with a tentative D call TRBD2 (6 bases). The germline V gene has CDR1 SQVTM and CDR2 ANQGSEA. V lost 4 bases and J 1 base, leaving 9 bases between the germline ends. CDR3 size: 13 residues. CDR3 amino acids: CSVVPSGTDTQYF. In nucleotides, the CDR3 is TGCAGCGTTGTACCTAGCGGCACAGATACGCAGTATTTT.

This rearrangement joins TRBV7-6 to TRBJ1-1, with 9 bases aligning to TRBD1. From germline, CDR1 is SGHVS and CDR2 FNYEAQ. CDR3 size: 15 residues. V gave up 5 bases and J gave up 3 bases; unmatched junction bases: 7. The CDR3: CASSPRGQGDTEAFF. The CDR3 nucleotides are TGTGCCAGCAGCCCCAGGGGACAGGGAGACACTGAAGCTTTCTTT.